Described below is a single T cell receptor (beta chain) sequence and its context. What it binds is not known. Treatment noted: oral pan-JAK inhibitor, 5-10 mg twice daily. RNA was isolated and reverse transcribed to cDNA, the sequencing template. The protocol was immunoSEQ multiplex PCR, while the TCRdb copy is restricted to in-frame clones and leaves out a portion. The sample carries some 100,000 clones, around 44% recorded once. The entry originates in a study of CD8+ T cells in alopecia areata. Whole-study context: A 6-month off-drug phase came after tofacitinib, which had lasted 6 to 18 months.

Study conclusions and caveats: Numerous clones, expanded in lesions, remained in scalp and blood during tofacitinib.

This TCR was sampled from a human donor with alopecia areata. The specimen comprised CD8+ T cells sorted from blood, sampled at week 24, from a patient treated with tofacitinib.

The CDR3 sequence is CASSPTLYEQYF. The CDR3 nucleotides read TGTGCCAGCAGCCCGACGTTGTACGAGCAGTACTTC. J is TRBJ2-7 and V is TRBV7-2; no reliable D call. Trimming removed 5 bases at V and 4 bases at J, with 9 bases between. The CDR3 is 12 amino acids. The germline V gene has CDR1 SGHTA and CDR2 FQGNSA.